The 9 T cell receptor beta chains below were found in one sample sequenced in a study of T cells after yellow fever vaccination. MiXCR, applied by TCRdb to the 5' RACE reads, yields one record per CDR3 protein. The sample lists 13,000 or so distinct CDR3 sequences; 4.5% to 6% were seen once. This sample comprised PBMCs, either bulk or a sorted T-cell subset (CD4+, CD8+, memory, or dextramer-sorted; not recorded which), obtained 45 days after the yellow fever booster vaccination. These receptor sequences come from a young man who received the YFV17D yellow fever vaccine.

Ten or more counts support this clonotype. This chain connects TRBV9 to TRBJ2-1; D may be TRBD1 (6 bases). The CDR3 loop spans 15 amino acids. Trimming took off 3 bases at V and 2 bases at J, with 12 bases between the two ends. Germline V CDR1 and CDR2: SGDLS, YYNGEE. The CDR3 sequence: CASSEHRAAYNEQFF. The CDR3 DNA reads as TGTGCCAGCAGCGAGCACAGGGCTGCCTACAATGAGCAGTTCTTC.

This clonotype appeared many times. This chain's CDR3 is CASSRPGQGGQETQYF. DNA of the CDR3: TGTGCCAGCAGCCGCCCCGGACAGGGGGGTCAAGAGACCCAGTACTTC. The V call is TRBV7-9, the J call TRBJ2-5; 10 nucleotides match TRBD1. V gave up 5 bases and J gave up 2 bases; unmatched junction bases: 8. Germline lookup yields CDR1 SEHNR and CDR2 FQNEAQ (reference sequence). This CDR3 is 16 amino acids long.

In this sample, this clonotype turned up many times. This chain links TRBV10-3 with TRBJ1-1; TRBD1 aligns across 7 bases. The germline V gene encodes CDR1 ENHRY and CDR2 SYGVKD. V lost 6 bases to trimming and J lost 6 bases; unmatched junction nucleotides: 4. This CDR3 comprises 12 residues. The CDR3 loop reads CAISTGDAEAFF. The DNA of the CDR3 is TGTGCCATCAGCACAGGGGACGCTGAAGCTTTCTTT.

The chain is built from TRBV4-2 and TRBJ2-2, with D possibly TRBD1 on 7 matching bases. CDR1 LGHNA and CDR2 YNFKEQ come from the germline V gene. V was pared by 9 bases and J by 9 bases, with 20 bases between. The CDR3 runs 14 residues. CDR3 in amino acids: CARGPGGLCWELFF. The DNA of the CDR3 is TGTGCCAGGGGCCCAGGGGGGCTCTGCTGGGAGCTGTTTTTT.

This clonotype was recorded at least ten times. This chain joins TRBV27 and TRBJ2-3, with D perhaps matching TRBD2 (6 bases). This CDR3 has 18 amino acids. V lost 2 bases and J lost 3, with 21 bases in between. Germline values: CDR1 MNHEY, CDR2 SMNVEV (reference sequence). Written as DNA, the CDR3 is TGTGCCAGCAGTTTAGTGGCAGAATTACTAGCAGGAACAGATACGCAGTATTTT. It codes for CASSLVAELLAGTDTQYF.

This clonotype was seen many times. V is TRBV29-1 and J is TRBJ2-7; TRBD2 aligns across 8 bases. V shed 0 bases, J shed 8 bases, and the junction held 12 bases outside the gene matches. The CDR3 consists of 15 residues. Looked up from germline, CDR1 is SQVTM and CDR2 is ANQGSEA. CDR3 loop: CSVEDIAGSVAKQYF. CDR3 sequence (DNA): TGCAGCGTTGAAGATATAGCGGGATCGGTGGCTAAGCAGTACTTC.

Ten or more counts support this clonotype. The CDR3 DNA sequence: TGTGCCAGCAGCACCCGGGGGGCGGGAAGCGCAGATACGCAGTATTTT. This codes for CASSTRGAGSADTQYF. The gene calls are TRBV9 and TRBJ2-3; a possible D gene is TRBD2 (7 bases). The CDR3 is 16 amino acids. The V end lost 4 bases, the J end lost 4 bases, and 19 bases lay between the germline ends. The V gene's germline CDR1 is SGDLS and CDR2 YYNGEE.

This clonotype appeared many times. The chain recombines TRBV30 with TRBJ2-5, with a tentative D call TRBD2 (6 bases). The V gene lost 4 bases and the J gene lost 4 bases, with 19 bases spanning the gap. The germline gives CDR1 GTSNPN, CDR2 SVGIG (reference sequence). This CDR3 is 15 amino acids long. CDR3 in amino acids: CAWNLREGGLETQYF. In DNA form, the CDR3 reads TGTGCCTGGAACCTCCGTGAGGGAGGTTTAGAGACCCAGTACTTC.

This clonotype was observed at least ten times. The rearrangement links TRBV7-8 to TRBJ2-7; TRBD2 aligns across 9 bases. The trim removed 0 bases at V and 3 bases at J, leaving 15 bases unmatched. The CDR3 length is 19 residues. Germline V CDR1 and CDR2: SGHVS, FQNEAQ. The DNA of the CDR3 is TGTGCCAGCAGCTTAGCTTTGGCGGGGGGGGAGATCCAGGGCTACGAGCAGTACTTC. Translation gives CASSLALAGGEIQGYEQYF.